What follows are 9 T cell receptor beta chains derived from one specimen sequenced in a study of yellow fever vaccine responses in identical twins. TCRdb re-called the RT-PCR reads with MiXCR, one entry per CDR3 protein. The repertoire includes under 25,000 distinct CDR3 sequences, around 76% of them detected once, and under 3% sits in the top ten. The sequencing here drew on T cells from blood (PBMCs), unsorted or a sorted subset (not recorded which), taken before or after yellow fever vaccination (not recorded which). The receptors here all came from a woman between 18 and 29 years old who received the yellow fever vaccine.

V and J are TRBV10-3 and TRBJ2-7, with 12 bases matching TRBD1. CDR1 is ENHRY, CDR2 SYGVKD, per germline. V lost 5 bases and J lost 2; bases outside the gene matches: 4. This CDR3 contains 15 residues. This CDR3 is CAISTGTGGAYEQYV. As DNA, the CDR3 is TGTGCCATCAGTACCGGGACAGGGGGCGCCTACGAGCAGTACGTC.

The V and J genes are TRBV23-1 and TRBJ2-3; 9 nucleotides agree with TRBD2. Being an ORF, TRBV23-1 has a function that is uncertain. Trimming at V came to 7 bases and at J to 0 bases, leaving 11 bases not matched to a gene. The CDR3 loop spans 17 amino acids. The CDR3 spells CASILRGGILSTDTQYF. The CDR3 nucleotides read TGCGCCAGCATCCTGCGGGGGGGAATATTAAGCACAGATACGCAGTATTTT.

The V call is TRBV5-1, the J call TRBJ2-3; a weak D match, TRBD2 (5 bases). CDR3 length: 15 amino acids. With 6 bases removed from V and 2 bases from J, the gap between germline ends came to 16 bases. The germline CDR1 and CDR2 sequences are SGHRS and YFSETQ. CDR3 coding DNA: TGCGCCAGCACAATGACTATCCAACCCACAGATACGCAGTATTTT. Its translation is CASTMTIQPTDTQYF.

The chain uses TRBV7-6 and TRBJ2-1, with D possibly being TRBD1 (5 bases). Germline V gene sequence: CDR1 SGHVS, CDR2 FNYEAQ. The CDR3 runs 15 residues. Trimming shortened V by 1 base and J by 4 bases, and 11 bases separated the two germline ends. The CDR3 bases are TGTGCCAGCAGCTTAGATTGGCAGGGATACAATGAGCAGTTCTTC. It encodes CASSLDWQGYNEQFF.

The J gene is TRBJ2-7, the V gene TRBV6-2 or TRBV6-3, with D maybe TRBD2 (6 bases). The CDR3 runs to 13 residues. V was shortened by 2 bases and J by 2 bases, with 7 bases between the two germline ends. Germline V gene data show CDR1 as MNHEY and CDR2 as SVGEGT. This chain's CDR3 is CASSYGGTYEQYF. Written as DNA, the CDR3 is TGTGCCAGCAGTTACGGGGGGACCTACGAGCAGTACTTC.

This sequence joins TRBV5-5 and TRBJ2-7; D uncertain. The CDR3 is made up of 13 amino acids. Deletions cut 0 bases from V and 5 bases from J, with 9 bases between. CDR1 and CDR2 (germline): SGHKS, YYEKEE (reference sequence). CDR3 bases: TGTGCCAGCAGCTTGGCCTTTGGGGACGAGCAGTACGTC. This sequence encodes CASSLAFGDEQYV.

The chain joins TRBV29-1 to TRBJ2-5; D is perhaps TRBD2 (6 bases). CDR1 and CDR2 from the germline V gene are SQVTM and ANQGSEA. Between the trimmed V and J ends, which lost 5 bases and 5 bases, there was a span of 21 bases. This CDR3 is 15 amino acids long. The CDR3 coding sequence is TGCAGCGTTCCCTCTCGACGGGGGATCGAGGAGACCCAGTACTTC. The encoded protein is CSVPSRRGIEETQYF.

The count of this clonotype is one. The V call is TRBV12-3 or TRBV12-4, the J call TRBJ2-1; D is unclear. Trimming stripped 1 base from V and 10 bases from J, with 11 bases between. CDR3 length equals 13 residues. CDR3 region: CASSLGGRPEQFF. CDR3 nucleotide sequence: TGTGCCAGCAGTTTAGGCGGCCGGCCGGAGCAGTTCTTC.

V is TRBV11-1 and J is TRBJ2-5; 8 bases are a match to TRBD1. Trimming took 5 bases from V and 3 from J; bases not matched to a gene: 5. The CDR3 runs to 14 residues. Germline V gene sequence: CDR1 SGHAT, CDR2 FQDESV (reference sequence). The CDR3 region has the DNA TGTGCCAGCAGCCCGCGGGACAGGAAAGAGACCCAGTACTTC. As protein: CASSPRDRKETQYF.